These 29 T cell receptor beta chains share one sample of origin, sequenced in a study of blood T cell repertoires in COVID-19. Here immunoSEQ multiplex PCR was the method, and the copy in TCRdb shows in-frame clones only, minus some. This sample has tens of thousands of clones; roughly 68% occur once, and the top ten carry roughly 27%. Sample: peripheral blood. The receptors originated from a woman older than 75 with acute or convalescent COVID-19.

The rearrangement joins TRBV7-3 to TRBJ2-4; D call uncertain. Germline CDR1 is SGHTA and CDR2 is FQGTGA. V lost 4 bases and J 8 bases, leaving 12 bases between the germline ends. The CDR3 spans 13 residues. The CDR3: CASSSVPLDIQYF. CDR3 sequence (DNA): TGTGCCAGCAGCTCTGTGCCTTTAGACATTCAGTACTTC.

V gene TRBV7-8 combines with J gene TRBJ2-2; D ambiguous. The CDR3 is 16 amino acids. Germline V CDR1 and CDR2: SGHVS, FQNEAQ. Between the trimmed V and J ends, which lost 8 bases and 1 base, there was a span of 17 bases. The CDR3 region is CASSILGSQNTGELFF. The CDR3 DNA is TGTGCCAGCTCCATACTGGGCTCCCAGAACACCGGGGAGCTGTTTTTT. Full variable domain (missing parts from reference TRBV7-8 and TRBJ2-2): GAGVSQSPRYKVAKRGQDVALRCDPISGHVSLFWYQQALGQGPEFLTYFQNEAQLDKSGLPSDRFFAERPEGSVSTLKIQRTQQEDSAVYLCASSILGSQNTGELFFGEGSRLTVL.

V is TRBV6-5 and J is TRBJ2-7; weak D call: TRBD1 (6 bases). Germline V gene lookup returns CDR1 MNHEY and CDR2 SVGAGI. This CDR3 is 13 amino acids long. The ends were cut back, 6 bases at V and 4 bases at J, with 13 bases in the middle. The CDR3 sequence: CASSKGQEYEQYF. The CDR3 DNA follows: TGTGCCAGCAGCAAGGGACAAGAGTACGAGCAGTACTTC.

There are a few counts of this clone. The chain carries TRBV7-3 and TRBJ2-7, with 9 bases identical to TRBD2. This CDR3 has 15 residues. CDR1 is SGHTA, CDR2 FQGTGA, per germline. The junction had 4 bases not matched to a gene; V was cut back by 1 base and J by 3 bases. CDR3 loop: CASSLSGRGIYEQYF. CDR3 sequence (DNA): TGTGCCAGCAGCTTAAGCGGGAGGGGTATCTACGAGCAGTACTTC. The whole variable domain, remainder taken from reference TRBV7-3 and TRBJ2-7, is GAGVSQTPSNKVTEKGKYVELRCDPISGHTALYWYRQSLGQGPEFLIYFQGTGAADDSGLPNDRFFAVRPEGSVSTLKIQRTERGDSAVYLCASSLSGRGIYEQYFGPGTRLTVT.

This chain links TRBV12-5 with TRBJ1-2; unclear D gene. The V end was cut by 5 bases, the J end by 1 base, with 23 bases between. The CDR3 sequence is 18 residues long. Germline V CDR1 and CDR2: LGHNT, FRNRAP. The CDR3 DNA reads as TGTGCTAGTGGTATGACCCACCCCGGGGTGGGTTTTAACTATGGCTACACCTTC. It translates to CASGMTHPGVGFNYGYTF.

This clone was seen once. The J gene is TRBJ1-1, the V gene TRBV5-4; 8 nucleotides align to TRBD1. Germline loops: CDR1 SGHNT, CDR2 YYREEE (reference sequence). This CDR3 region has 15 residues. The trim removed 0 bases at V and 5 bases at J, leaving 6 bases unmatched. The CDR3 region is CASSLAQGARTEAFF. CDR3 coding DNA: TGTGCCAGCAGCTTGGCGCAGGGGGCGAGAACTGAAGCTTTCTTT. Drawing the rest from reference TRBV5-4 and TRBJ1-1, the complete variable domain is ETGVTQSPTHLIKTRGQQVTLRCSSQSGHNTVSWYQQALGQGPQFIFQYYREEENGRGNFPPRFSGLQFPNYSSELNVNALELDDSALYLCASSLAQGARTEAFFGQGTRLTVV.

The V call is TRBV24-1, the J call TRBJ1-5; tentatively, D is TRBD1 (5 bases). This CDR3 has 14 amino acids. Germline V gene data show CDR1 as KGHDR and CDR2 as SFDVKD. Trimming stripped 5 bases from V and 3 bases from J, with 10 bases between. The CDR3 sequence is CATSGQGFNQPQHF. Written as DNA, the CDR3 is TGTGCCACCAGTGGTCAGGGATTCAATCAGCCCCAGCATTTT.

V is TRBV19 and J is TRBJ1-1; TRBD1 agrees at 7 bases. The length of the CDR3 is 17 residues. J gave up 4 bases and V 5 bases, and 16 bases lay outside the gene matches. Germline CDR1 LNHDA, CDR2 SQIVND (reference sequence). In nucleotides, the CDR3 is TGTGCCAGTAGTCGGATTCGGACAGGCAATGCGCGCACTGAAGCTTTCTTT. Translated: CASSRIRTGNARTEAFF.

This clone turned up a few times. The chain recombines TRBV18 with TRBJ1-1, with D possibly matching TRBD1 (5 bases). CDR3 length: 12 amino acids. Germline-derived CDR1 and CDR2 are KGHSH and LQKENI. V lost 3 bases and J 10 bases, leaving 12 bases between the germline ends. CDR3 bases: TGTGCCAGCTCACCCCAGAACAGGATAGCTTTCTTT. Translation gives CASSPQNRIAFF.

The chain links TRBV28 to TRBJ1-4; 11 bases map to TRBD1. In germline, CDR1 is MDHEN, CDR2 SYDVKM. The CDR3 sequence is 14 residues long. V lost 5 bases, J lost 7 bases, and 3 bases stayed unmatched. The CDR3 loop reads CASSGQGAVEKLFF. In nucleotides, the CDR3 is TGTGCCAGCAGTGGACAGGGGGCGGTTGAAAAACTGTTTTTT.

The chain links TRBV6-5 to TRBJ1-2; 8 nucleotides line up with TRBD1. The CDR3 length is 13 residues. J gave up 8 bases and V 2 bases, and 4 bases lay outside the gene matches. Germline V gives CDR1 MNHEY, CDR2 SVGAGI. The CDR3 DNA follows: TGTGCCAGCAGTTACGACAGGGGTAGAGGCTACACCTTC. Translation: CASSYDRGRGYTF.

The chain has TRBV28 and TRBJ1-5; TRBD1 matches 9 bases. The CDR3 covers 18 residues. Trimming took 4 bases from V and 2 from J; bases not matched to a gene: 12. Per germline, CDR1 MDHEN and CDR2 SYDVKM. Here the CDR3 DNA reads TGTGCCAGCAGTTCCCAAGGACAGGGGATTTTGGGCAATCAGCCCCAGCATTTT. Its translation: CASSSQGQGILGNQPQHF.

This rearrangement joins TRBV19 to TRBJ2-5, with TRBD2 identical over 10 bases. Germline trimming cut 8 bases from V and 4 bases from J; bases unmatched to any gene: 7. Germline V gene sequence: CDR1 LNHDA, CDR2 SQIVND (reference sequence). The CDR3 loop spans 14 amino acids. This CDR3 reads CASSKREGRETQYF. CDR3 coding DNA: TGTGCCAGTTCCAAGCGGGAGGGCCGAGAGACCCAGTACTTC.

The chain couples TRBV29-1 to TRBJ2-3; the match to TRBD1 covers 9 bases. The CDR3 extends over 14 amino acids. V gave up 7 bases and J gave up 3 bases; unmatched junction bases: 8. The germline CDR1 and CDR2 sequences are SQVTM and ANQGSEA. The CDR3 sequence is CSAGNRGQTDTQYF. DNA for the CDR3: TGCAGCGCCGGTAACAGGGGGCAGACAGATACGCAGTATTTT.

This sequence joins TRBV18 and TRBJ2-2, with D maybe TRBD1 (6 bases). CDR1 and CDR2 from the germline V gene are KGHSH and LQKENI. The CDR3 loop spans 14 amino acids. The V end was cut by 6 bases, the J end by 2 bases, with 10 bases between. CDR3 protein: CASSPDRNTGELFF. The CDR3 DNA follows: TGTGCCAGCTCGCCGGACAGAAACACCGGGGAGCTGTTTTTT.

The table lists this clone with a few counts. Other nucleotide sequences in the sample specify the same CDR3. The chain employs TRBV7-2 and TRBJ1-1, with TRBD1 as a possible D gene (5 bases). Germline V gives CDR1 SGHTA, CDR2 FQGNSA. The CDR3 length is 13 residues. The V and J ends lost 5 bases and 1 base respectively, with 8 bases between them. CDR3 residues: CASSLTENTEAFF. The CDR3, as DNA: TGTGCCAGCAGCCTGACAGAGAACACTGAAGCTTTCTTT.

This chain connects TRBV19 to TRBJ1-1; tentative D call: TRBD1 (6 bases). The CDR3 loop spans 13 amino acids. In germline, CDR1 is LNHDA, CDR2 SQIVND (reference sequence). The V gene lost 10 bases and the J gene lost 1 base, with 13 bases spanning the gap. CDR3 loop: CATGGAQNTEAFF. CDR3 DNA: TGTGCCACGGGGGGGGCTCAGAACACTGAAGCTTTCTTT.

The chain uses TRBV6-1 and TRBJ1-5; TRBD1 aligns across 10 bases. The CDR3 covers 19 residues. CDR1 MNHNS and CDR2 SASEGT come from the germline V gene. Losses at the gene ends were 2 bases for V and 5 bases for J; bases not matched to a gene: 15. CDR3 sequence reads: CASSEQDRGVGLGYQPQHF. Written as DNA, the CDR3 is TGTGCCAGCAGTGAACAGGACAGGGGGGTCGGTCTTGGGTATCAGCCCCAGCATTTT.

V and J are TRBV28 and TRBJ2-3; 12 bases line up with TRBD2. There are 15 residues in the CDR3. The germline gives CDR1 MDHEN, CDR2 SYDVKM. V lost 5 bases to trimming and J lost 5 bases; unmatched junction nucleotides: 5. CDR3 sequence reads: CASSPSGRGGDTQYF. CDR3 nucleotides: TGTGCCAGCAGTCCTAGCGGGAGGGGAGGAGATACGCAGTATTTT.

This clone was observed a few times. The CDR3 spells CASSVTGDPGANVLTF. The CDR3 DNA sequence: TGTGCCAGCAGTGTTACAGGGGACCCTGGGGCCAACGTCCTGACTTTC. V usage is TRBV2 and J usage is TRBJ2-6, with TRBD1 matching 7 bases. Germline V gene lookup returns CDR1 SNHLY and CDR2 FYNNEI. The V segment lost 4 bases and the J segment 2 bases; nucleotides outside the gene matches: 5. The CDR3 totals 16 residues.

The chain recombines TRBV5-1 with TRBJ2-3; 9 positions match TRBD1. From germline, CDR1 is SGHRS and CDR2 YFSETQ. There are 13 residues in the CDR3. The CDR3 DNA reads as TGCGCAACCGGGACAGGGAGCACAGATACGCAGTATTTT. Residues: CATGTGSTDTQYF.

The chain has TRBV10-3 and TRBJ2-1; a weak D match, TRBD2 (5 bases). In germline, CDR1 is ENHRY, CDR2 SYGVKD. The V and J ends lost 10 bases and 4 bases respectively, with 14 bases between them. The CDR3 runs to 13 residues. The CDR3 sequence: CATTGDPYNEQFF. CDR3 coding DNA: TGTGCCACTACCGGGGATCCTTACAATGAGCAGTTCTTC.

The V call is TRBV19, the J call TRBJ2-7; the D gene is possibly TRBD1 (6 bases). The CDR3 covers 14 residues. The V gene's germline CDR1 is LNHDA and CDR2 SQIVND (reference sequence). V was pared by 6 bases and J by 4 bases, with 16 bases between. The CDR3 here is CASRQSGGQYEQYF. CDR3 DNA: TGTGCCAGTAGGCAAAGTGGCGGACAGTACGAGCAGTACTTC.

Judged by abundance, this clone is medium-sized. The V gene is TRBV19, the J gene TRBJ1-2, with D unclear. Trimming cost V 5 bases and J 4 bases, with 11 bases left between them. This CDR3 comprises 13 residues. Germline V CDR1 and CDR2: LNHDA, SQIVND (reference sequence). CDR3 in amino acids: CASSSTVLYGYTF. CDR3 in DNA: TGTGCCAGTAGTTCAACAGTACTCTATGGCTACACCTTC.

J is TRBJ1-1 and V is TRBV28, with 12 bases matching TRBD1. CDR3 length: 18 residues. J was trimmed by 5 bases and V by 4 bases; bases with no gene match: 14. Germline V gene lookup returns CDR1 MDHEN and CDR2 SYDVKM. CDR3 sequence: CASSSRPGTGGVWTEAFF. CDR3 DNA: TGTGCCAGCAGTTCCCGTCCTGGGACAGGGGGCGTGTGGACTGAAGCTTTCTTT.

This chain joins TRBV5-5 and TRBJ2-3; TRBD2 agrees at 7 bases. Germline loops: CDR1 SGHKS, CDR2 YYEKEE (reference sequence). The CDR3 contains 17 residues. Unmatched junction bases numbered 12, after V lost 4 bases and J lost 1 base. The DNA of the CDR3 is TGTGCCAGCAGCCTCCGATCGGGCCTAGCGGGCACAGATACGCAGTATTTT. This encodes CASSLRSGLAGTDTQYF.

Ten or more counts support this clone. DNA for the CDR3: TGTGCCAGCAGCCCCGGGACAGGCTCCTACAATGAGCAGTTCTTC. Its protein product is CASSPGTGSYNEQFF. The V gene is TRBV5-5, the J gene TRBJ2-1; TRBD1 matches at 8 bases. The CDR3 contains 15 residues. Germline CDR1 SGHKS, CDR2 YYEKEE (reference sequence). Losses at the gene ends were 4 bases for V and 0 bases for J; bases not matched to a gene: 3. Combining the CDR3 with reference TRBV5-5 and TRBJ2-1 gives the whole variable domain DAGVTQSPTHLIKTRGQQVTLRCSPISGHKSVSWYQQVLGQGPQFIFQYYEKEERGRGNFPDRFSARQFPNYSSELNVNALLLGDSALYLCASSPGTGSYNEQFFGPGTRLTVL.

CDR3 amino acids: CASSLDRDTEAFF. The CDR3 DNA sequence: TGCGCCAGCAGCTTGGACAGGGATACTGAAGCTTTCTTT. The chain is built from TRBV5-1 and TRBJ1-1; TRBD1 is a possible D gene (6 bases). Germline CDR1 is SGHRS and CDR2 is YFSETQ. CDR3 length: 13 amino acids. Trimming took 0 bases from V and 5 from J, leaving 8 bases between them.

The rearrangement links TRBV28 to TRBJ2-5; D may be TRBD1 (5 bases). V was pared by 7 bases and J by 5 bases, with 17 bases between. The germline V gene encodes CDR1 MDHEN and CDR2 SYDVKM. The CDR3 is made up of 14 amino acids. DNA for the CDR3: TGTGCCAGCACTCCCCCAGGGCCCCGGGAGACCCAGTACTTC. It encodes CASTPPGPRETQYF.